This TCR beta chain was identified during a study of blood T cells in healthy people across ages. Per germline, CDR1 SGHAT and CDR2 FQDESV (reference sequence). The V end lost 0 bases, the J end lost 4 bases, and 25 bases lay between the germline ends. CDR3 length equals 20 residues. Points from the study as a whole: TCR beta diversity tracked closely with naive T cell percentage. Among T cells, TCR beta diversity per million cells dropped roughly linearly as age rose.

In the case of this clonotype: The antigen remains undetermined.

Next came a second PCR, run for about 7 to 11 cycles, which used a sample-barcoded 5' primer along with a J-beta primer mix. With 12 random nucleotides, a template-switch adaptor tagged each individual cDNA molecule. TCRdb reprocessed the 5' RACE reads via MiXCR and lists one record per CDR3 protein. The table includes fewer than 900,000 distinct CDR3 sequences, roughly 44% detected once. This sequence joins TRBV11-1 and TRBJ2-1; D remains ambiguous. This sequence was found in a woman aged 55-70 years in good health. The sequenced sample consisted of blood. CDR3 nucleotide sequence: TGTGCCAGCAGCTTAGCCACGGCCCCTGGTGGGATCTACCGTTACAATGAGCAGTTCTTC. Amino acid sequence: CASSLATAPGGIYRYNEQFF.